Below are 20 T cell receptor beta chains sequenced from a single sample in a study of metastatic and nonmetastatic thyroid tumors. With MiXCR, TCRdb reprocessed the PCR reads. This table holds about 92,000 clones, about 15% found once. Patients underwent thyroid surgery, and none had received any treatment before it. The source material was blood. These TCRs come from a female donor with papillary thyroid cancer or a benign thyroid nodule (not recorded which). Some clones in this sample may be carry-over from other donors' samples.

Worth noting for this clone: Just one base apart from a much larger clone, this may be a read error. V gene TRBV28 combines with J gene TRBJ2-5, with D tentatively TRBD1 (6 bases). V was shortened by 6 bases and J by 5 bases, with 16 bases between the two germline ends. This CDR3 has 14 residues. CDR1 is MDHEN and CDR2 is SYDVKM in the germline V gene. The CDR3 coding sequence is TGTGCCAGCAGCCCCCCGGGCCAGGGGGAGACCCAGTACTTC. Its translation: CASSPPGQGETQYF.

This clone has ten or more counts. This chain joins TRBV6-4 and TRBJ1-1; a weak D match, TRBD1 (6 bases). This CDR3 is 15 amino acids long. Germline CDR1 reads MRHNA; CDR2 reads SNTAGT. Trimming removed 1 base at V and 1 base at J, with 10 bases between. The CDR3 reads CASSDLSTGNTEAFF. In DNA, the CDR3 is TGTGCCAGCAGTGACTTATCGACAGGGAACACTGAAGCTTTCTTT.

The rearrangement links TRBV11-2 to TRBJ1-6, with D perhaps matching TRBD1 (6 bases). V gave up 0 bases and J gave up 0 bases, with 12 bases separating them. The CDR3 loop spans 18 amino acids. Per germline, CDR1 SGHAT and CDR2 FQNNGV. The CDR3 sequence is CASSLEGRGSSYNSPLHF. The CDR3 nucleotides read TGTGCCAGCAGCTTAGAGGGCAGGGGAAGCTCCTATAATTCACCCCTCCACTTT.

The chain employs TRBV4-2 and TRBJ2-1, with TRBD1 identical over 9 bases. This CDR3 spans 14 amino acids. V lost 4 bases, J lost 5 bases, and 3 bases stayed unmatched. Per the germline V gene, CDR1 is LGHNA and CDR2 is YNFKEQ. CDR3 in amino acids: CASSLWTGDNEQFF. CDR3 DNA: TGTGCCAGCAGCCTCTGGACAGGGGACAATGAGCAGTTCTTC.

This clone came up once. This may arise from a read error, as a much more abundant clone is one base away. This chain uses TRBV4-2 with TRBJ2-5; 7 nucleotides line up with TRBD2. Germline V gene sequence: CDR1 LGHNA, CDR2 YNFKEQ. V lost 1 base to trimming and J lost 3 bases; unmatched junction nucleotides: 8. There are 16 residues in the CDR3. The CDR3 sequence is CASSQGAASGKETQYF. The CDR3 region has the DNA TGTGCCAGCAGCCAAGGGGCGGCTAGCGGTAAAGAGACCCAGTACTTC.

This clone appeared many times. The rearrangement uses TRBV6-6 and TRBJ1-5; 12 bases line up with TRBD1. This CDR3 has 19 residues. After removal of 7 bases from V and 3 bases from J, the junction contained 16 bases not matched to a gene. The V gene's germline CDR1 is MNHNY and CDR2 SVGAGI (reference sequence). For the CDR3, the DNA is TGTGCCAGCACTCGAACCTGGGACAGGGGGCAAATAAACAATCAGCCCCAGCATTTT. Translation: CASTRTWDRGQINNQPQHF.

This clone was observed at least ten times. The sample holds other DNA sequences that translate to the same CDR3. The chain recombines TRBV12-3 or TRBV12-4 with TRBJ2-2, with a possible D match to TRBD1 (5 bases). The CDR3 is made up of 15 amino acids. Trimming stripped 6 bases from V and 1 base from J, with 12 bases between. The CDR3 DNA follows: TGTGCCAGCAGCCGACAAGGGGTGAACACCGGGGAGCTGTTTTTT. Amino acids: CASSRQGVNTGELFF.

This clone was recorded many times. The chain employs TRBV5-1 and TRBJ1-2, with TRBD1 as a possible D gene (5 bases). CDR1 is SGHRS and CDR2 is YFSETQ in the germline V gene. The CDR3 runs to 13 residues. Trimming shortened V by 5 bases and J by 8 bases, and 16 bases separated the two germline ends. The CDR3 loop reads CASRLDKIGGYTF. The CDR3 DNA follows: TGCGCCAGCAGGCTGGACAAGATAGGAGGCTACACCTTC.

This clone was seen ten or more times. The chain has TRBV20-1 and TRBJ2-3; 7 bases agree with TRBD1. Germline-derived CDR1 and CDR2 are DFQATT and SNEGSKA (reference sequence). J gave up 1 base and V 3 bases, and 4 bases lay outside the gene matches. The CDR3 has 14 amino acids. This chain's CDR3 is CSARGTAGTDTQYF. In DNA form, the CDR3 reads TGCAGTGCTAGGGGGACAGCGGGCACAGATACGCAGTATTTT.

This clone was seen at least ten times. The J gene is TRBJ2-7, the V gene TRBV2; a possible D gene is TRBD1 (5 bases). V lost 0 bases, J lost 4 bases, and 10 bases lay in between. The CDR3 totals 14 residues. Germline V gene lookup returns CDR1 SNHLY and CDR2 FYNNEI. The CDR3: CASSEALQVYEQYF. Here the CDR3 DNA reads TGTGCCAGCAGTGAAGCGTTACAGGTTTACGAGCAGTACTTC.

In its sample, this clone was seen a few times. A junction end diverges from the germline sequence, so it may reflect a read error. The CDR3 sequence is CASSYSRGSPLNF. The DNA for the CDR3 is TGTGCCAGCAGTTACTCACGGGGTTCACCCCTCAACTTT. The rearrangement joins TRBV6-5 to TRBJ1-6; D gene unclear. The CDR3 sequence is 13 residues long. In germline, CDR1 is MNHEY, CDR2 SVGAGI.

A few counts support this clone. With a much larger clone just one base away, this may be a read error. The chain combines TRBV29-1 with TRBJ1-4, with 7 nucleotides matching TRBD1. The CDR3 consists of 15 residues. CDR1 and CDR2 from the germline V gene are SQVTM and ANQGSEA. With V trimmed by 2 bases and J by 6 bases, 9 bases remained unmatched. The CDR3 nucleotides are TGCAGCGTTGAATTCTCCGGGACAGCTGATGAAAAACTGTTTTTT. Translation: CSVEFSGTADEKLFF.

This clone appeared many times. This chain joins TRBV6-1 and TRBJ2-1; D may be TRBD1 or TRBD2 (6 bases each). The CDR3 is made up of 13 amino acids. Per germline, CDR1 MNHNS and CDR2 SASEGT. V shed 7 bases and J shed 9 bases, with 16 bases lying between them. CDR3 in amino acids: CASTSEGGIEQFF. DNA for the CDR3: TGTGCCAGCACCTCCGAGGGGGGCATTGAGCAGTTCTTC.

This clone was counted at least ten times. CDR3 sequence reads: CASSQILAGGNEQFF. The CDR3 bases are TGCGCCAGCAGCCAAATACTAGCGGGGGGCAATGAGCAGTTCTTC. This sequence joins TRBV4-1 and TRBJ2-1, with 12 nucleotides matching TRBD2. The CDR3 is 15 residues long. Germline assignment: CDR1 MGHRA and CDR2 YSYEKL. Trimming at V came to 2 bases and at J to 6 bases, leaving 2 bases not matched to a gene.

This clone was detected many times. This sample includes further DNA sequences coding for the same CDR3. The chain couples TRBV7-2 to TRBJ1-2, with TRBD1 as a possible D gene (5 bases). V was clipped by 0 bases and J by 4 bases, with 18 bases between them. CDR1 is SGHTA and CDR2 is FQGNSA in the germline V gene. The CDR3 has 17 amino acids. CDR3 sequence (DNA): TGTGCCAGCAGCTTAGCGATGAGGGGCCCACCCCCCTATGGCTACACCTTC. Residues: CASSLAMRGPPPYGYTF.

Comment on this clone: This sequence may be a read error, since a much larger clone differs from it by one base. The chain joins TRBV20-1 to TRBJ1-4; TRBD1 aligns across 7 bases. The CDR3 consists of 17 residues. The germline V gene encodes CDR1 DFQATT and CDR2 SNEGSKA (reference sequence). For the CDR3, the DNA is TGCAGTGCTAGAGATAAACGATTCGGGACAGTTAATGAAAGACTGTTTTTT. Translated: CSARDKRFGTVNERLFF.

There are many counts of this clone. The chain joins TRBV6-1 to TRBJ1-6, with 8 bases aligning to TRBD1. CDR1 is MNHNS, CDR2 SASEGT, per germline. Trimming removed 5 bases from V and 1 base from J; junction bases left unmatched: 7. This CDR3 comprises 17 residues. The CDR3: CASSFGTGGSYNSPLHF. Here the CDR3 DNA reads TGTGCCAGCAGTTTCGGCACAGGGGGTTCCTATAATTCACCCCTCCACTTT.

This clone was detected many times. The V and J genes are TRBV28 and TRBJ2-1; the D gene is possibly TRBD1 (6 bases). The V gene lost 2 bases and the J gene lost 1 base, with 21 bases spanning the gap. Per the germline V gene, CDR1 is MDHEN and CDR2 is SYDVKM. This CDR3 is built from 19 residues. The CDR3 here is CASSLVRTDPLSSYNEQFF. As DNA, the CDR3 is TGTGCCAGCAGTTTAGTCAGGACAGACCCTCTGAGTTCCTACAATGAGCAGTTCTTC.

Many counts were recorded for this clone. The V and J genes are TRBV14 and TRBJ2-5, with 10 bases that match TRBD1. The CDR3 loop spans 15 amino acids. V trimming: 5 bases; J trimming: 5 bases; junction bases outside the gene matches: 8. Germline V lookup: CDR1 SGHDN, CDR2 FVKESK. The CDR3 here is CASSYLDRGHETQYF. As DNA, the CDR3 is TGTGCCAGCAGCTACTTAGACAGGGGGCACGAGACCCAGTACTTC.

At least ten counts were recorded for this clone. The chain joins TRBV28 to TRBJ1-2; D gene unclear. V was trimmed by 5 bases and J by 6 bases, leaving 13 bases between them. CDR1 MDHEN and CDR2 SYDVKM come from the germline V gene. The CDR3 contains 13 residues. CDR3 nucleotides: TGTGCCAGCAGTCCAAAGGCCTTACATGGCTACACCTTC. Its translation is CASSPKALHGYTF.